This T cell receptor beta chain derives from a study of blood T cell repertoires in COVID-19. Per the original methods: It was from reference gene primer amplification that nucleated cell counts were estimated. Here immunoSEQ multiplex PCR was the method, and the copy in TCRdb shows in-frame clones only, minus some. The DNA was the basis for D and trimming; V, J and clone size are from that table. The sample has about 140,000 clones, roughly 80% seen once. Germline CDR1 reads ENHRY; CDR2 reads SYGVKD. With 4 bases clipped from V and 7 bases from J, the junction kept 8 bases outside the gene matches. CDR3 length equals 14 residues.

What was sequenced was peripheral blood. The source of this sequence is a man aged 50 to 59 with acute or convalescent COVID-19. The rearrangement links TRBV10-3 to TRBJ1-2; TRBD1 agrees at 8 bases. The CDR3, as DNA: TGTGCCATCAGTGGGCCAGGGGGCGTATCTGGCTACACCTTC. Amino acids: CAISGPGGVSGYTF.